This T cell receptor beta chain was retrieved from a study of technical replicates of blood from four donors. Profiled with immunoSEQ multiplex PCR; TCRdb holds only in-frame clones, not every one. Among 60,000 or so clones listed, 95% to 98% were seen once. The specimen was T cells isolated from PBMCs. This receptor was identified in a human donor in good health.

CDR3 sequence reads: CASSLSDRSNYGYTF. DNA of the CDR3: TGTGCCAGCAGCTTATCGGACAGATCAAACTATGGCTACACCTTC. V and J are TRBV7-3 and TRBJ1-2; maybe TRBD1 (6 bases). The CDR3 spans 15 residues. V was shortened by 2 bases and J by 2 bases, with 12 bases between the two germline ends. Per germline, CDR1 SGHTA and CDR2 FQGTGA.